Presented here are 22 T cell receptor beta chains from one specimen sequenced in a study of shared clonotypes between healthy human individuals. Clones were read by immunoSEQ multiplex PCR, and TCRdb kept only the in-frame ones, dropping some. The sample lists more than 850,000 clones, roughly 74% seen once, with under 0.65% in the top ten. The sequenced material came from memory CD4+ T cells from PBMCs. Subset noted: CD45RA-negative fraction. These TCRs come from a man aged 18 to 30 in good health. Some clones in this sample may be carry-over from other donors' samples.

The CDR3 bases are TGTGCCAGCAGCTTAAGGGCAGGGGGAAGCACTGAAGCTTTCTTT. Protein product: CASSLRAGGSTEAFF. This chain joins TRBV7-3 and TRBJ1-1; 7 bases agree with TRBD1. The germline V gene encodes CDR1 SGHTA and CDR2 FQGTGA. J was trimmed by 4 bases and V by 1 base; bases with no gene match: 6. The length of the CDR3 is 15 residues.

The CDR3 sequence is CASTPQGQISPQHF. Written as DNA, the CDR3 is TGTGCCAGTACCCCTCAGGGACAGATCTCGCCCCAGCATTTT. The V call is TRBV19, the J call TRBJ1-5, with 7 bases identical to TRBD1. Germline CDR1 LNHDA, CDR2 SQIVND (reference sequence). J was trimmed by 9 bases and V by 7 bases; bases with no gene match: 12. The CDR3 is 14 amino acids.

Only a few counts were recorded for this clone. The chain combines TRBV5-1 with TRBJ2-1; D may be TRBD1 (6 bases). This CDR3 has 14 amino acids. Germline-derived CDR1 and CDR2 are SGHRS and YFSETQ. The V and J ends lost 2 bases and 9 bases respectively, with 15 bases between them. CDR3: CASSFRSGDSEQFF. The CDR3 DNA reads as TGCGCCAGCAGCTTCCGATCAGGGGATAGTGAGCAGTTCTTC.

The chain couples TRBV11-3 to TRBJ1-3; TRBD1 matches 9 bases. CDR3 length: 13 residues. Germline V CDR1 and CDR2: SGHNT, YENEEA. The V segment lost 3 bases and the J segment 8 bases; nucleotides outside the gene matches: 2. Here the CDR3 reads CASSLGQGDTIYF. The CDR3 region has the DNA TGTGCCAGCAGCTTGGGACAGGGAGACACCATATATTTT.

This chain joins TRBV7-9 and TRBJ1-3; no reliable D call. The CDR3 consists of 17 residues. V lost 4 bases, J lost 0 bases, and 16 bases lay in between. CDR1 SEHNR and CDR2 FQNEAQ come from the germline V gene (reference sequence). The CDR3 loop reads CASSSPALKSSGNTIYF. CDR3 sequence (DNA): TGTGCCAGCAGCTCTCCGGCGCTGAAGAGCTCTGGAAACACCATATATTTT. Full variable domain (missing parts from reference TRBV7-9 and TRBJ1-3): DTGVSQNPRHKITKRGQNVTFRCDPISEHNRLYWYRQTLGQGPEFLTYFQNEAQLEKSRLLSDRFSAERPKGSFSTLEIQRTEQGDSAMYLCASSSPALKSSGNTIYFGEGSWLTVV.

CDR3 loop: CASSSWTSGRETQYF. The DNA for the CDR3 is TGTGCCAGCAGTTCATGGACTAGCGGGAGGGAGACCCAGTACTTC. The chain uses TRBV27 and TRBJ2-5; 14 bases agree with TRBD2. The trim removed 4 bases at V and 5 bases at J, leaving 3 bases unmatched. This CDR3 contains 15 residues. CDR1 and CDR2 from the germline V gene are MNHEY and SMNVEV (reference sequence).

This chain links TRBV19 with TRBJ2-1; 10 bases agree with TRBD2. Trimming at V came to 4 bases and at J to 9 bases, leaving 9 bases not matched to a gene. CDR3 length: 15 residues. In germline, CDR1 is LNHDA, CDR2 SQIVND (reference sequence). In DNA form, the CDR3 reads TGTGCCAGTAGTAGGTTAGCGGGAGGATTGGGTGAGCAGTTCTTC. Amino acids: CASSRLAGGLGEQFF. The variable domain in full, completed from reference TRBV19 and TRBJ2-1, reads DGGITQSPKYLFRKEGQNVTLSCEQNLNHDAMYWYRQDPGQGLRLIYYSQIVNDFQKGDIAEGYSVSREKKESFPLTVTSAQKNPTAFYLCASSRLAGGLGEQFFGPGTRLTVL.

This clone was counted a few times. This same CDR3 is encoded by further DNA sequences in the sample. The chain employs TRBV7-3 and TRBJ2-5; D unclear. Germline CDR1 SGHTA, CDR2 FQGTGA. V lost 2 bases and J lost 4, with 8 bases in between. This CDR3 spans 13 amino acids. This CDR3 is CASSLSGGETQYF. In nucleotides, the CDR3 is TGTGCCAGCAGCTTATCGGGCGGAGAGACCCAGTACTTC.

This rearrangement joins TRBV5-1 to TRBJ2-3; TRBD2 might be the D (6 bases). With 4 bases removed from V and 4 bases from J, the gap between germline ends came to 13 bases. Germline CDR1 SGHRS, CDR2 YFSETQ. This CDR3 has 14 residues. This CDR3 is CASSQRLEADTQYF. The CDR3 DNA sequence: TGCGCCAGCAGCCAAAGACTAGAAGCAGATACGCAGTATTTT.

CDR3 residues: CASSVGGGEQYF. Written as DNA, the CDR3 is TGTGCCAGCAGTGTCGGAGGGGGGGAGCAGTACTTC. The chain uses TRBV2 and TRBJ2-5; maybe TRBD2 (7 bases). CDR1 and CDR2 from the germline V gene are SNHLY and FYNNEI. The CDR3 loop spans 12 amino acids. Trimming cost V 4 bases and J 11 bases, with 14 bases left between them.

This rearrangement joins TRBV28 to TRBJ1-2; maybe TRBD1 (5 bases). The germline V and J ends were trimmed by 3 bases and 8 bases, with 13 bases remaining between them. Looked up from germline, CDR1 is MDHEN and CDR2 is SYDVKM. The CDR3 extends over 13 amino acids. CDR3 sequence: CASSLVGQGGYTF. The CDR3 region has the DNA TGTGCCAGCAGTTTGGTTGGACAAGGAGGCTACACCTTC.

Here the CDR3 DNA reads TGTGCCAGCAGCCAAGTGTCAGGGAACTATGGCTACACCTTC. Encoded protein: CASSQVSGNYGYTF. The V and J genes are TRBV14 and TRBJ1-2; perhaps TRBD1 as D (5 bases). This CDR3 has 14 residues. The ends were cut back, 1 base at V and 2 bases at J, with 8 bases in the middle. Germline V gives CDR1 SGHDN, CDR2 FVKESK.

The J gene is TRBJ2-2, the V gene TRBV6-5; D is undetermined. Trimming shortened V by 2 bases and J by 1 base, and 5 bases separated the two germline ends. This CDR3 has 14 amino acids. CDR1 and CDR2 from the germline V gene are MNHEY and SVGAGI. In nucleotides, the CDR3 is TGTGCCAGCAGTTACGGGATGAACACCGGGGAGCTGTTTTTT. The encoded protein is CASSYGMNTGELFF.

V usage is TRBV27 and J usage is TRBJ1-6; D perhaps matches TRBD1 (5 bases). V was trimmed by 6 bases and J by 7 bases, leaving 13 bases between them. The CDR3 is 14 residues long. Germline V lookup: CDR1 MNHEY, CDR2 SMNVEV (reference sequence). CDR3 in DNA: TGTGCCAGCAGCCCTGGGACGAACAATTCACCCCTCCACTTT. Its protein is CASSPGTNNSPLHF.

The chain is built from TRBV5-6 and TRBJ1-2; no definite D call. Looked up from germline, CDR1 is SGHDT and CDR2 is YYEEEE. Trimming removed 5 bases from V and 6 bases from J, with 14 bases in between. The CDR3 is 13 residues long. CDR3 residues: CASSPLQADGYTF. The CDR3, as DNA: TGTGCCAGCAGTCCTCTGCAGGCGGATGGCTACACCTTC.

The gene calls are TRBV27 and TRBJ2-5, with TRBD2 as a possible D gene (5 bases). The CDR3 consists of 13 residues. Germline CDR1 is MNHEY and CDR2 is SMNVEV (reference sequence). The V end lost 3 bases, the J end lost 4 bases, and 9 bases lay between the germline ends. The CDR3 sequence is CASSFTGRETQYF. The DNA of the CDR3 is TGTGCCAGCAGTTTTACGGGAAGAGAGACCCAGTACTTC.

The J gene is TRBJ2-3, the V gene TRBV4-2, with TRBD1 matching 7 bases. V lost 4 bases to trimming and J lost 2 bases; unmatched junction nucleotides: 9. Germline V gene lookup returns CDR1 LGHNA and CDR2 YNFKEQ. The CDR3 contains 16 residues. The CDR3 bases are TGTGCCAGCAGCCCATTGGGACAGATATTCACAGATACGCAGTATTTT. Amino acids: CASSPLGQIFTDTQYF.

The chain uses TRBV28 and TRBJ2-2, with TRBD2 identical over 13 bases. This CDR3 has 15 amino acids. V lost 9 bases, J lost 5 bases, and 6 bases stayed unmatched. The germline V gene has CDR1 MDHEN and CDR2 SYDVKM. CDR3 in amino acids: CASHRLAGGTGELFF. The CDR3 nucleotides are TGTGCCAGTCATCGACTAGCGGGAGGAACCGGGGAGCTGTTTTTT.

The V call is TRBV28, the J call TRBJ2-7; no clear D gene. CDR1 is MDHEN and CDR2 is SYDVKM in the germline V gene. V lost 6 bases, J lost 2 bases, and 5 bases lay in between. CDR3 length: 11 amino acids. As DNA, the CDR3 is TGTGCCAGCAGGCAAACCTACGAGCAGTACTTC. This gives the protein CASRQTYEQYF.

The chain recombines TRBV28 with TRBJ1-1; 10 bases fit TRBD1. V gave up 7 bases and J gave up 3 bases; unmatched junction bases: 8. CDR1 is MDHEN, CDR2 SYDVKM, per germline. The CDR3 sequence is 15 residues long. CDR3 residues: CASTQPGTGDTEAFF. DNA for the CDR3: TGTGCCAGCACCCAGCCCGGGACAGGGGACACTGAAGCTTTCTTT.

The J gene is TRBJ2-3, the V gene TRBV4-3; 7 bases are a match to TRBD2. V was clipped by 1 base and J by 3 bases; unmatched bases: 7. CDR1 and CDR2 (germline): LGHNA, YSLEER. The CDR3 totals 16 residues. CDR3 region: CASSQVWEGLTDTQYF. As DNA, the CDR3 is TGCGCCAGCAGCCAAGTTTGGGAGGGCCTAACAGATACGCAGTATTTT.

This clone was seen just once. This chain links TRBV6-5 with TRBJ2-3; no firm D call. V was cut by 5 bases and J by 2 bases, with 5 bases left in between. The germline CDR1 and CDR2 sequences are MNHEY and SVGAGI. The length of the CDR3 is 12 residues. CDR3 in DNA: TGTGCCAGCAGTGGTAACACAGATACGCAGTATTTT. Amino acid sequence: CASSGNTDTQYF.